The T cell receptor (beta chain) described here comes from a study of glioma-infiltrating T cells. TCR alpha and beta CDR3 regions were amplified from RNA using iRepertoire nested multiplex PCR. Input was 100-400 ng of tissue mRNA or PBMC total RNA. In TCRdb, the multiplex PCR reads were re-called with MiXCR into one record per CDR3 protein. The data show some 40,000 distinct CDR3 sequences, 20% to 25% seen once. This clonotype appeared many times. The antigen remains undetermined. Study outcomes and limitations: CDR3 overlap between tissue and blood was very small. Non-neoplastic patients had below-expected tissue-blood divergence, while all gliomas exceeded expectation.

With V trimmed by 7 bases and J by 8 bases, 10 bases remained unmatched. This CDR3 spans 14 amino acids. The sample taken for sequencing was glioma tissue, nonneoplastic brain tissue, or PBMCs (not recorded which). The chain recombines TRBV12-3 or TRBV12-4 with TRBJ2-3, with TRBD2 identical over 9 bases. The TCR sequence derives from a human donor with low-grade glioma or glioblastoma, undergoing nonglioma brain surgery, or in good health (not recorded which). CDR3 DNA sequence: TGTGCCAGCAACGTGATGCGGGGGGGCCTTACGCAGTATTTT. It is translated as CASNVMRGGLTQYF.